The 19 T cell receptor beta chains below were found in one sample sequenced in a study of shared clonotypes between healthy human individuals. Measured with immunoSEQ multiplex PCR; TCRdb has only the in-frame clones, and not every one. The sample contains about 1,500,000 clones, more than 95% of which appear only once. The source material was naive CD4+ T cells sorted from blood. Subset indicated: CD45RA+ positively selected. The receptors derive from a man in his thirties or forties in good health.

The rearrangement links TRBV18 to TRBJ2-5; 7 nucleotides match TRBD1. Germline V lookup: CDR1 KGHSH, CDR2 LQKENI. CDR3 size: 16 residues. J lost 5 bases, V lost 3 bases, and 12 bases had no gene match. The CDR3, as DNA: TGTGCCAGCTCACCTAACAGGGGAAGGGGTTATGAGACCCAGTACTTC. Its protein is CASSPNRGRGYETQYF.

The J gene is TRBJ2-7, the V gene TRBV5-6; D remains ambiguous. Trimming pared 6 bases from V and 4 bases from J, leaving 8 bases between. The CDR3 has 11 amino acids. Germline CDR1 SGHDT, CDR2 YYEEEE. The DNA for the CDR3 is TGTGCCAGCAATGACGTTTACGAGCAGTACTTC. Protein sequence: CASNDVYEQYF.

J is TRBJ2-1 and V is TRBV9; the match to TRBD2 covers 13 bases. Germline values: CDR1 SGDLS, CDR2 YYNGEE. The junction had 5 bases not matched to a gene; V was cut back by 3 bases and J by 5 bases. The CDR3 runs to 16 residues. CDR3 sequence (DNA): TGTGCCAGCAGCGCACTACTAGCGGGAGGGAACAATGAGCAGTTCTTC. This codes for CASSALLAGGNNEQFF.

CDR3 sequence: CASSQLGQANTEAFF. In DNA, the CDR3 is TGCGCCAGCAGCCAACTCGGGCAGGCGAACACTGAAGCTTTCTTT. The genes are TRBV4-1 and TRBJ1-1; D unresolved. V lost 2 bases to trimming and J lost 1 base, with 11 bases between them. This CDR3 contains 15 residues. Germline-derived CDR1 and CDR2 are MGHRA and YSYEKL.

The rearrangement uses TRBV25-1 and TRBJ2-3; D is undetermined. The germline gives CDR1 MGHDK, CDR2 SYGVNS. The CDR3 is made up of 13 amino acids. V lost 5 bases and J 5 bases, leaving 11 bases between the germline ends. This chain's CDR3 is CASSNKQRDTQYF. The CDR3 DNA reads TGTGCCAGCAGTAATAAGCAGAGAGATACGCAGTATTTT.

This clone has more than one count but fewer than ten. V and J are TRBV6-5 and TRBJ2-1; TRBD1 is a possible D gene (6 bases). Between the trimmed V and J ends, which lost 7 bases and 7 bases, there was a span of 17 bases. The CDR3 runs 14 residues. Germline loops: CDR1 MNHEY, CDR2 SVGAGI. CDR3 sequence (DNA): TGTGCCAGCACTCGGAGCAGGGGTGAGAATGAGCAGTTCTTC. This encodes CASTRSRGENEQFF.

The V call is TRBV27, the J call TRBJ1-2, with unresolved D. The CDR3 length is 15 residues. Trimming removed 2 bases at V and 5 bases at J, with 15 bases between. Germline assignment: CDR1 MNHEY and CDR2 SMNVEV (reference sequence). CDR3 residues: CASSLQVGLGYGYTF. The CDR3 region has the DNA TGTGCCAGCAGTTTACAAGTGGGTTTAGGGTATGGCTACACCTTC.

Written as DNA, the CDR3 is TGTGCCAGCAGGCAGAGACGCACAGATACGCAGTATTTT. This translates into CASRQRRTDTQYF. The V gene is TRBV6-5, the J gene TRBJ2-3, with D hard to call. In germline, CDR1 is MNHEY, CDR2 SVGAGI. There are 13 residues in the CDR3. The V gene lost 6 bases and the J gene lost 1 base, with 8 bases spanning the gap.

V is TRBV2 and J is TRBJ1-5; D is ambiguous. The V gene lost 5 bases and the J gene lost 0 bases, with 8 bases spanning the gap. The CDR3 sequence is 14 residues long. Germline V lookup: CDR1 SNHLY, CDR2 FYNNEI. DNA for the CDR3: TGTGCCAGCAGTAAGGAAAATAGCAATCAGCCCCAGCATTTT. Translated, it gives CASSKENSNQPQHF.

The gene calls are TRBV25-1 and TRBJ1-5, with TRBD1 matching over 12 bases. The V segment lost 6 bases and the J segment 3 bases; nucleotides outside the gene matches: 3. Per the germline V gene, CDR1 is MGHDK and CDR2 is SYGVNS. The CDR3 contains 15 residues. The CDR3 here is CASRGTGGINQPQHF. CDR3 bases: TGTGCCAGCAGAGGGACAGGGGGCATCAATCAGCCCCAGCATTTT.

The J gene is TRBJ1-4, the V gene TRBV7-9; D call uncertain. Germline V gene sequence: CDR1 SEHNR, CDR2 FQNEAQ (reference sequence). V shed 3 bases and J shed 0 bases, with 5 bases lying between them. CDR3 length: 14 amino acids. CDR3 sequence reads: CASSFVATNEKLFF. The CDR3 bases are TGTGCCAGCAGCTTTGTAGCAACTAATGAAAAACTGTTTTTT.

The chain combines TRBV9 with TRBJ2-1, with 12 bases that match TRBD1. V dropped 3 bases and J dropped 6; count of bases not matched to a gene: 4. Germline assignment: CDR1 SGDLS and CDR2 YYNGEE. This CDR3 contains 15 residues. The CDR3 DNA reads TGTGCCAGCAGCGCGGGACAGGGGGCGCCCAATGAGCAGTTCTTC. Its translation: CASSAGQGAPNEQFF.

The chain uses TRBV19 and TRBJ2-2; D is possibly TRBD1 or TRBD2 (5 bases each). Between the trimmed V and J ends, which lost 6 bases and 2 bases, there was a span of 13 bases. This CDR3 has 15 residues. Germline V CDR1 and CDR2: LNHDA, SQIVND (reference sequence). In nucleotides, the CDR3 is TGTGCCAGTAGGTCACCGGGACGCAACACCGGGGAGCTGTTTTTT. This encodes CASRSPGRNTGELFF.

The chain carries TRBV5-4 and TRBJ1-1; no definite D call. Trimming took off 2 bases at V and 0 bases at J, with 8 bases between the two ends. Looked up from germline, CDR1 is SGHNT and CDR2 is YYREEE (reference sequence). The CDR3 runs to 14 residues. CDR3 nucleotide sequence: TGTGCCAGCAGCTTCGGCGGAATGAACACTGAAGCTTTCTTT. This codes for CASSFGGMNTEAFF.

The V call is TRBV5-4, the J call TRBJ2-7; TRBD2 matches at 12 bases. After removal of 5 bases from V and 5 bases from J, the junction contained 8 bases not matched to a gene. The CDR3 length is 15 residues. Germline CDR1 is SGHNT and CDR2 is YYREEE (reference sequence). The CDR3 region has the DNA TGTGCCAGCAGTTCCCCTAGCGGGAGGGCCCACGAGCAGTACTTC. Translated: CASSSPSGRAHEQYF.

This chain connects TRBV7-9 to TRBJ2-2; 8 bases agree with TRBD2. V gave up 5 bases and J gave up 1 base; unmatched junction bases: 6. This CDR3 has 16 residues. Germline V lookup: CDR1 SEHNR, CDR2 FQNEAQ (reference sequence). The CDR3 protein is CASSATLAGNTGELFF. CDR3 bases: TGTGCCAGCAGCGCGACTCTAGCGGGGAACACCGGGGAGCTGTTTTTT.

The V call is TRBV18, the J call TRBJ2-7; TRBD2 matches 13 bases. J gave up 5 bases and V 1 base, and 8 bases lay outside the gene matches. CDR3 size: 17 residues. CDR1 is KGHSH, CDR2 LQKENI, per germline. As DNA, the CDR3 is TGTGCCAGCTCACCACGACTAGCGGGAGGATTCGGCGACGAGCAGTACTTC. Translating gives CASSPRLAGGFGDEQYF.

The chain recombines TRBV13 with TRBJ1-2; 12 bases line up with TRBD1. The CDR3 is 16 amino acids. Germline loops: CDR1 PRHDT, CDR2 FYEKMQ (reference sequence). V was pared by 5 bases and J by 3 bases, with 7 bases of the junction left unmatched. CDR3 region: CASSPGTGGRDYGYTF. The CDR3 bases are TGTGCCAGCAGCCCAGGGACAGGGGGCAGGGACTATGGCTACACCTTC.

The chain links TRBV28 to TRBJ2-3; D possibly corresponds to TRBD2 (7 bases). Between the trimmed V and J ends, which lost 6 bases and 1 base, there was a span of 23 bases. The CDR3 covers 18 residues. Germline V lookup: CDR1 MDHEN, CDR2 SYDVKM. The CDR3 sequence: CASSRGGAGSFGTDTQYF. The DNA for the CDR3 is TGTGCCAGCAGCCGTGGGGGGGCCGGGTCGTTTGGCACAGATACGCAGTATTTT.